The 27 T cell receptor beta chains presented below share a single source sample, sequenced in a study of blood T cell repertoires in COVID-19. TCRdb keeps only in-frame clones here, not all; method: immunoSEQ multiplex PCR. The sample consists of 200,000 to 250,000 clones, around 84% of them appearing once. The source material was peripheral blood. Source of these receptors: a woman over 75 with COVID-19, enrolled during active disease.

A few counts support this clone. Here the CDR3 reads CASTLPTVNQPQHF. The CDR3 DNA follows: TGTGCCAGTACCCTCCCGACAGTCAATCAGCCCCAGCATTTT. The genes are TRBV19 and TRBJ1-5, with a possible D match to TRBD1 (5 bases). The CDR3 is 14 amino acids. Per the germline V gene, CDR1 is LNHDA and CDR2 is SQIVND (reference sequence). V lost 7 bases, J lost 3 bases, and 13 bases lay in between. The full variable domain, its missing parts supplied by reference TRBV19 and TRBJ1-5, is DGGITQSPKYLFRKEGQNVTLSCEQNLNHDAMYWYRQDPGQGLRLIYYSQIVNDFQKGDIAEGYSVSREKKESFPLTVTSAQKNPTAFYLCASTLPTVNQPQHFGDGTRLSIL.

The genes are TRBV5-1 and TRBJ2-1; the D gene is possibly TRBD1 (5 bases). V lost 3 bases, J lost 4 bases, and 14 bases lay in between. The germline CDR1 and CDR2 sequences are SGHRS and YFSETQ. The CDR3 loop spans 15 amino acids. CDR3 sequence reads: CASSSQTAEYNEQFF. The DNA of the CDR3 is TGCGCCAGCAGCTCACAGACAGCCGAATACAATGAGCAGTTCTTC.

The rearrangement uses TRBV30 and TRBJ2-5; TRBD2 might be the D (6 bases). The CDR3 length is 13 residues. Trimming stripped 4 bases from V and 4 bases from J, with 13 bases between. The V gene's germline CDR1 is GTSNPN and CDR2 SVGIG (reference sequence). CDR3: CAWNPGVGETQYF. The CDR3 nucleotides are TGTGCCTGGAACCCGGGGGTAGGAGAGACCCAGTACTTC. The full variable domain, in which reference TRBV30 and TRBJ2-5 provide the parts outside the CDR3, is SQTIHQWPATLVQPVGSPLSLECTVEGTSNPNLYWYRQAAGRGLQLLFYSVGIGQISSEVPQNLSASRPQDRQFILSSKKLLLSDSGFYLCAWNPGVGETQYFGPGTRLLVL.

The chain employs TRBV7-2 and TRBJ2-5; 7 bases align to TRBD1. V trimming: 6 bases; J trimming: 0 bases; junction bases outside the gene matches: 4. The CDR3 is 14 residues long. CDR1 SGHTA and CDR2 FQGNSA come from the germline V gene. CDR3 residues: CASSQGQHQETQYF. CDR3 nucleotides: TGTGCCAGCAGTCAGGGACAGCACCAAGAGACCCAGTACTTC.

The CDR3 reads CASSRGLGGKLFF. CDR3 DNA: TGTGCCAGCAGCAGGGGTCTGGGTGGAAAACTGTTTTTT. The chain carries TRBV25-1 and TRBJ1-4; tentative D call: TRBD1 (6 bases). Trimming removed 6 bases from V and 10 bases from J, with 15 bases in between. CDR1 is MGHDK, CDR2 SYGVNS, per germline. The CDR3 contains 13 residues.

The sample holds one count of this clone. The genes are TRBV6-6 and TRBJ2-2, with 8 bases aligning to TRBD1. The germline CDR1 and CDR2 sequences are MNHNY and SVGAGI (reference sequence). The trim removed 5 bases at V and 6 bases at J, leaving 2 bases unmatched. The length of the CDR3 is 13 residues. In DNA form, the CDR3 reads TGTGCCAGCAGTAGACAGGGGTCCGGGGAGCTGTTTTTT. Protein sequence: CASSRQGSGELFF.

This chain joins TRBV6-6 and TRBJ1-4; D unresolved. The CDR3 totals 14 residues. The ends were cut back, 0 bases at V and 3 bases at J, with 5 bases in the middle. Germline assignment: CDR1 MNHNY and CDR2 SVGAGI (reference sequence). CDR3 region: CASSYSIANEKLFF. CDR3 nucleotide sequence: TGTGCCAGCAGTTACTCGATAGCTAATGAAAAACTGTTTTTT.

The rearrangement joins TRBV10-3 to TRBJ2-3; D is unresolved. Trimming removed 4 bases from V and 3 bases from J, with 5 bases in between. The CDR3 length is 12 residues. The germline gives CDR1 ENHRY, CDR2 SYGVKD. CDR3 DNA sequence: TGTGCCATCAGTGCTCAGACAGATACGCAGTATTTT. Its protein is CAISAQTDTQYF.

This clone was picked up a small number of times. The CDR3 region has the DNA TGTGCCAGTAGTATTGAGGGGCAGGGAGGACGCGAGCAGTACTTC. It encodes CASSIEGQGGREQYF. The chain has TRBV19 and TRBJ2-7; tentatively, D is TRBD2 (6 bases). Germline loops: CDR1 LNHDA, CDR2 SQIVND (reference sequence). Between the trimmed V and J ends, which lost 3 bases and 6 bases, there was a span of 18 bases. The CDR3 length is 15 residues. Filled out from reference TRBV19 and TRBJ2-7, the complete variable domain reads DGGITQSPKYLFRKEGQNVTLSCEQNLNHDAMYWYRQDPGQGLRLIYYSQIVNDFQKGDIAEGYSVSREKKESFPLTVTSAQKNPTAFYLCASSIEGQGGREQYFGPGTRLTVT.

V is TRBV18 and J is TRBJ1-6, with no clear D. Trimming cost V 1 base and J 8 bases, with 12 bases left between them. The CDR3 has 15 residues. Germline V gene lookup returns CDR1 KGHSH and CDR2 LQKENI. The chain's CDR3 is CASSPRTAEDSPLHF. CDR3 sequence (DNA): TGTGCCAGCTCACCACGTACCGCGGAAGATTCACCCCTCCACTTT.

This clone was seen once. The chain is built from TRBV5-1 and TRBJ1-1, with 7 bases fitting TRBD1. The germline gives CDR1 SGHRS, CDR2 YFSETQ. V shed 4 bases, J shed 3 bases, and the junction held 6 bases outside the gene matches. There are 14 residues in the CDR3. The CDR3 protein is CASSLGQDHTEAFF. CDR3 sequence (DNA): TGCGCCAGCAGCCTTGGACAGGACCACACTGAAGCTTTCTTT. Drawing the rest from reference TRBV5-1 and TRBJ1-1, the complete variable domain is KAGVTQTPRYLIKTRGQQVTLSCSPISGHRSVSWYQQTPGQGLQFLFEYFSETQRNKGNFPGRFSGRQFSNSRSEMNVSTLELGDSALYLCASSLGQDHTEAFFGQGTRLTVV.

The J gene is TRBJ1-5, the V gene TRBV5-6, with 8 nucleotides matching TRBD1. Germline trimming cut 5 bases from V and 4 bases from J; bases unmatched to any gene: 11. Germline values: CDR1 SGHDT, CDR2 YYEEEE. The CDR3 runs 16 residues. This CDR3 reads CASRRGEGQGNQPQHF. In DNA, the CDR3 is TGTGCCAGCAGAAGAGGAGAAGGACAGGGAAATCAGCCCCAGCATTTT.

V and J are TRBV28 and TRBJ1-6; D remains ambiguous. The CDR3 loop spans 13 amino acids. Trimming pared 8 bases from V and 6 bases from J, leaving 11 bases between. Germline V gene data show CDR1 as MDHEN and CDR2 as SYDVKM. The CDR3 bases are TGTGCCAGCTTTGGCAGTTTTAATTCACCCCTCCACTTT. The encoded protein is CASFGSFNSPLHF.

The rearrangement joins TRBV5-1 to TRBJ2-4; the match to TRBD2 covers 9 bases. Trimming at V came to 0 bases and at J to 0 bases, leaving 10 bases not matched to a gene. The length of the CDR3 is 19 residues. The V gene's germline CDR1 is SGHRS and CDR2 YFSETQ. This CDR3 reads CASSLDPLAGPLAKNIQYF. CDR3 nucleotides: TGCGCCAGCAGCTTGGACCCCCTAGCGGGGCCTCTAGCCAAAAACATTCAGTACTTC. Full variable domain (rest looked up from reference TRBV5-1 and TRBJ2-4): KAGVTQTPRYLIKTRGQQVTLSCSPISGHRSVSWYQQTPGQGLQFLFEYFSETQRNKGNFPGRFSGRQFSNSRSEMNVSTLELGDSALYLCASSLDPLAGPLAKNIQYFGAGTRLSVL.

The chain carries TRBV9 and TRBJ1-6; possible D gene TRBD1, 5 bases. The CDR3 has 16 residues. Germline CDR1 and CDR2: SGDLS and YYNGEE. The V and J ends lost 4 bases and 0 bases respectively, with 11 bases between them. CDR3 amino acids: CASSHHRSSYNSPLHF. The CDR3 region has the DNA TGTGCCAGCAGCCACCACAGGAGCTCCTATAATTCACCCCTCCACTTT.

The gene calls are TRBV5-1 and TRBJ2-1; 10 nucleotides line up with TRBD2. The germline CDR1 and CDR2 sequences are SGHRS and YFSETQ. There are 16 residues in the CDR3. V shed 4 bases, J shed 0 bases, and the junction held 4 bases outside the gene matches. The DNA of the CDR3 is TGCGCCAGCAGCACTGTAGCGGGGGGCTCCTACAATGAGCAGTTCTTC. This codes for CASSTVAGGSYNEQFF.

The V call is TRBV7-9, the J call TRBJ1-4, with D perhaps TRBD1 (5 bases). From germline, CDR1 is SEHNR and CDR2 FQNEAQ (reference sequence). V was shortened by 5 bases and J by 0 bases, with 13 bases between the two germline ends. The CDR3 is 16 amino acids. In nucleotides, the CDR3 is TGTGCCAGCAGCCCGCACCCGGGGGCAACTAATGAAAAACTGTTTTTT. The encoded protein is CASSPHPGATNEKLFF.

A few counts support this clone. V and J are TRBV28 and TRBJ1-5, with 7 bases that match TRBD1. CDR1 is MDHEN, CDR2 SYDVKM, per germline. The CDR3 extends over 14 amino acids. Germline trimming cut 6 bases from V and 0 bases from J; bases unmatched to any gene: 2. The CDR3 nucleotides read TGTGCCAGCAGCGACAGGGTTAGCAATCAGCCCCAGCATTTT. Translation gives CASSDRVSNQPQHF. Full variable domain (outside the CDR3, taken from reference TRBV28 and TRBJ1-5): DVKVTQSSRYLVKRTGEKVFLECVQDMDHENMFWYRQDPGLGLRLIYFSYDVKMKEKGDIPEGYSVSREKKERFSLILESASTNQTSMYLCASSDRVSNQPQHFGDGTRLSIL.

The chain combines TRBV6-6 with TRBJ1-4; 9 positions match TRBD1. The CDR3 is 15 residues long. Trimming at V came to 5 bases and at J to 7 bases, leaving 8 bases not matched to a gene. Germline values: CDR1 MNHNY, CDR2 SVGAGI (reference sequence). DNA of the CDR3: TGTGCCAGCAGTAGCCCCGGGACAGGGACTGAAAAACTGTTTTTT. It codes for CASSSPGTGTEKLFF.

J is TRBJ2-7 and V is TRBV6-5; 11 bases are a match to TRBD1. The V gene end was trimmed by 5 bases and the J gene end by 4 bases; junction bases not matched to a gene: 7. CDR3 length: 15 residues. Germline assignment: CDR1 MNHEY and CDR2 SVGAGI. The CDR3 DNA is TGTGCCAGCAGTATTGGACAGGGGGCGATATACGAGCAGTACTTC. The encoded protein is CASSIGQGAIYEQYF.

The J gene is TRBJ2-5, the V gene TRBV7-2, with TRBD1 matching over 8 bases. V lost 3 bases to trimming and J lost 5 bases; unmatched junction nucleotides: 14. The germline V gene has CDR1 SGHTA and CDR2 FQGNSA. The CDR3 spans 17 residues. In DNA, the CDR3 is TGTGCCAGCAGCTTGTCCACAGGGGCAGGGGGCAAGGAGACCCAGTACTTC. The encoded protein is CASSLSTGAGGKETQYF.

The chain is built from TRBV5-4 and TRBJ2-3; 13 nucleotides line up with TRBD2. Germline trimming cut 0 bases from V and 2 bases from J; bases unmatched to any gene: 3. CDR1 and CDR2 from the germline V gene are SGHNT and YYREEE (reference sequence). CDR3 length equals 17 residues. CDR3 protein: CASSLDGLAGDTDTQYF. The CDR3 bases are TGTGCCAGCAGCTTGGATGGACTAGCGGGAGACACAGATACGCAGTATTTT. The full variable domain, completed using reference TRBV5-4 and TRBJ2-3, is ETGVTQSPTHLIKTRGQQVTLRCSSQSGHNTVSWYQQALGQGPQFIFQYYREEENGRGNFPPRFSGLQFPNYSSELNVNALELDDSALYLCASSLDGLAGDTDTQYFGPGTRLTVL.

The genes are TRBV6-4 and TRBJ1-1, with D possibly matching TRBD1 (6 bases). Per germline, CDR1 MRHNA and CDR2 SNTAGT. CDR3 size: 14 residues. V was shortened by 0 bases and J by 7 bases, with 12 bases between the two germline ends. CDR3 DNA sequence: TGTGCCAGCAGTGACTCGAGTACAGGGTATGAAGCTTTCTTT. It translates to CASSDSSTGYEAFF.

This chain links TRBV28 with TRBJ1-1, with 7 bases lining up with TRBD1. J was trimmed by 5 bases and V by 4 bases; bases with no gene match: 4. This CDR3 spans 13 amino acids. Germline V gene data show CDR1 as MDHEN and CDR2 as SYDVKM. The CDR3 region is CASSSGQITEAFF. In nucleotides, the CDR3 is TGTGCCAGCAGTTCGGGACAGATTACTGAAGCTTTCTTT. Using reference TRBV28 and TRBJ1-1 for the parts outside the CDR3, the full variable domain is DVKVTQSSRYLVKRTGEKVFLECVQDMDHENMFWYRQDPGLGLRLIYFSYDVKMKEKGDIPEGYSVSREKKERFSLILESASTNQTSMYLCASSSGQITEAFFGQGTRLTVV.

The chain employs TRBV7-9 and TRBJ1-4; the D gene is possibly TRBD1 (5 bases). V lost 0 bases and J 7 bases, leaving 12 bases between the germline ends. This CDR3 has 15 residues. Germline values: CDR1 SEHNR, CDR2 FQNEAQ (reference sequence). The CDR3 nucleotides are TGTGCCAGCAGCTTAGCGTCGGGGGTTGGTGAAAAACTGTTTTTT. Translating gives CASSLASGVGEKLFF.

The chain is built from TRBV19 and TRBJ2-1, with TRBD2 identical over 10 bases. Germline-derived CDR1 and CDR2 are LNHDA and SQIVND (reference sequence). This CDR3 has 19 residues. The ends lost 7 bases at V and 0 bases at J; junction bases unmatched: 15. The CDR3 bases are TGTGCCAGTACCCCGTTTGCCAGCGGGGGGGAAAGCTCCTACAATGAGCAGTTCTTC. Translated: CASTPFASGGESSYNEQFF.

J is TRBJ2-3 and V is TRBV7-2; possibly TRBD2 for D (7 bases). V lost 6 bases to trimming and J lost 1 base, with 17 bases between them. The CDR3 runs to 16 residues. Germline CDR1 and CDR2: SGHTA and FQGNSA. The CDR3 DNA reads as TGTGCCAGCAGTCCAAGGGGGGGGGCAGGCACAGATACGCAGTATTTT. Its protein product is CASSPRGGAGTDTQYF.